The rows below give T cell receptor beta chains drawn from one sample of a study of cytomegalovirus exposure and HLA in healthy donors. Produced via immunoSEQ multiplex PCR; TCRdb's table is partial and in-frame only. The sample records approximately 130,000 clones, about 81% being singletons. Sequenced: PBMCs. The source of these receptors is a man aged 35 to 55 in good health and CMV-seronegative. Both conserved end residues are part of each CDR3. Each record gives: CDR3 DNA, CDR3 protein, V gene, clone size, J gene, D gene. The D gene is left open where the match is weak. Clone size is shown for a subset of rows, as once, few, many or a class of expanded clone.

TGCGCCAGCAGCTTGGTAGCCAACACTGAAGCTTTCTTT CASSLVANTEAFF TRBV5-1 . TRBJ1-1 .
TGTGCCAGCAGCTTGAGCGTTGCACCAGCTAAATACGAGCAGTACTTC CASSLSVAPAKYEQYF TRBV28 . TRBJ2-7 .
TGTGCCAGCAGTTTAAACACAGGGTTGGGAAACAGTCAGTACTTC CASSLNTGLGNSQYF TRBV27 . TRBJ2-4 .
TGTGCTAGTGGAACGGGGGTGTCGCAAGAGACCCAGTACTTC CASGTGVSQETQYF TRBV12-5 . TRBJ2-5 .
TGTGCCAGCAGCTCCTCACAGGGGGATAATGAAAAACTGTTTTTT CASSSSQGDNEKLFF TRBV5-4 few TRBJ1-4 TRBD1
TGTGCCAGCAGCGTCGGGACAGCCAACCACTATGGCTACACCTTC CASSVGTANHYGYTF TRBV7-8 . TRBJ1-2 TRBD1
TGTGCCAGCAGCTTAGCGAGGGACAGGGTGGGTGGCTACACCTTC CASSLARDRVGGYTF TRBV7-2 . TRBJ1-2 TRBD1
TGTGCCATCAGTGAGCGGGAGGGCTCTGGGGCCAACGGCCTGACTTTC CAISEREGSGANGLTF TRBV10-3 . TRBJ2-6 TRBD2
TGTGCCAGCAGCCGAGCGGGGCCAGAGGGCCACGAGCAGTACTTC CASSRAGPEGHEQYF TRBV7-6 few TRBJ2-7 TRBD2
TGTGCCAGCAGTTACTCCCTAGCGGGAGGATACGAGCAGTACTTC CASSYSLAGGYEQYF TRBV6-5 . TRBJ2-7 TRBD2
TGTGCCAGCAGCGTAGGGGCGGGGGGAAACACTGAAGCTTTCTTT CASSVGAGGNTEAFF TRBV9 . TRBJ1-1 .
TGTGCCAGCAGTTTATGGACCTTTGCGGACAGGGGGCTTAACGAGCAGTACTTC CASSLWTFADRGLNEQYF TRBV28 . TRBJ2-7 TRBD1
TGTGCCAGCAGTAAGACCGGGACTAACTACGAGCAGTACTTC CASSKTGTNYEQYF TRBV2 . TRBJ2-7 TRBD2
TGTGCCAGCATCCTTATCAGGGCGACCGCTGAAGCTTTCTTT CASILIRATAEAFF TRBV2 . TRBJ1-1 .
TGTGCCAGTAGTATGGCCCCTCCGGGGGGGAAGCCCCAGTACTTC CASSMAPPGGKPQYF TRBV19 . TRBJ2-5 TRBD2
TGTGCCAGCAGCCCAACTAGCGGTCCTCCCTACGAGCAGTACTTC CASSPTSGPPYEQYF TRBV5-4 . TRBJ2-7 TRBD2
TGTGCCAGCAGCCCCCAACAGTTAGTTAACTATGGCTACACCTTC CASSPQQLVNYGYTF TRBV9 . TRBJ1-2 .
TGTGCCATCAGTGAAGGGACAGGGCCGACAGATACGCAGTATTTT CAISEGTGPTDTQYF TRBV10-3 . TRBJ2-3 TRBD1
TGTGCCAGCAGTTTCGAGGGTTATAATTCACCCCTCCACTTT CASSFEGYNSPLHF TRBV28 . TRBJ1-6 .
TGTGCCAGCTCACCACCGAGCGCAGCGAACACTGAAGCTTTCTTT CASSPPSAANTEAFF TRBV18 . TRBJ1-1 .
TGCGCCAGCAGCCCAGATGGTATACAGGGGTCCTCCTACAATGAGCAGTTCTTC CASSPDGIQGSSYNEQFF TRBV4-3 . TRBJ2-1 TRBD1
TGTGCCAGCAGTTTAGGGATCCGAACAAAACTAGTCAGGGGAACCAAAAACATTCAGTACTTC CASSLGIRTKLVRGTKNIQYF TRBV27 . TRBJ2-4 .
TGTGCCAGCAGCTTGGGGAGGGGTGGTGGAAACATTCAGTACTTC CASSLGRGGGNIQYF TRBV5-4 . TRBJ2-4 .
TGTGCCAGCAGTACCCCGGAGGGGACCTACTACGAGCAGTACTTC CASSTPEGTYYEQYF TRBV6-5 . TRBJ2-7 .
TGTTCCAGCAGCTCCCTGGGCGGGACAGATACGCAGTATTTT CSSSSLGGTDTQYF TRBV7-9 . TRBJ2-3 .
TGTGCCAGCAGTTACTCATCTACAGGGGATCAGCCCCAGCATTTT CASSYSSTGDQPQHF TRBV6-6 . TRBJ1-5 TRBD1
TGCGCCAGCAGCCTCCGGGACAGCTCCTACAATGAGCAGTTCTTC CASSLRDSSYNEQFF TRBV4-3 . TRBJ2-1 TRBD1
TGTGCCAGCAATAACGCAGCGGGGGGGAAGGGGACCCAGTACTTC CASNNAAGGKGTQYF TRBV6-5 . TRBJ2-5 TRBD2
TGTGCCAGCAGCAAAGAGGTTGAGTCAGGCGCTTCCAACTATGGCTACACCTTC CASSKEVESGASNYGYTF TRBV21-1 . TRBJ1-2 .
TGTGCCAGCAGCTCCACCGGGACAACAAATCAGCCCCAGCATTTT CASSSTGTTNQPQHF TRBV7-2 . TRBJ1-5 .
TGTGCCAGCAGTTCAAGCGGGCCTGGGGCCAACGTCCTGACTTTC CASSSSGPGANVLTF TRBV27 . TRBJ2-6 .
TGCGCCAGCAGCACAGGGACACCGAACACTGAAGCTTTCTTT CASSTGTPNTEAFF TRBV5-1 . TRBJ1-1 .
TGTGCCAGTAGTGCGCAGAGCGGGAGGGCCTCCGGGGAGCTGTTTTTT CASSAQSGRASGELFF TRBV19 . TRBJ2-2 TRBD2
TGTGCCACCAGCAGTAATACAGGGGCGGGCACTGAAGCTTTCTTT CATSSNTGAGTEAFF TRBV15 few TRBJ1-1 TRBD1
TGTGCCAGCAGCTCGTCAGGGGGCACTGAAGCTTTCTTT CASSSSGGTEAFF TRBV7-3 . TRBJ1-1 TRBD1
TGTGCCAGCAGCCTTGAATCAGGGGACACAGATACGCAGTATTTT CASSLESGDTDTQYF TRBV5-8 . TRBJ2-3 .
TGTGCCAGCAGCTTAGCGTCAGGGCACACTGAAGCTTTCTTT CASSLASGHTEAFF TRBV7-9 . TRBJ1-1 .
TGTGCCAGCAGCGTAGGGGGACAAACCTATGGCTACACCTTC CASSVGGQTYGYTF TRBV9 . TRBJ1-2 .
TGCGCCAGCAGTGAGTCGGCAGGAACGACCCAGTACTTC CASSESAGTTQYF TRBV10-1 . TRBJ2-5 .
TGCGCCAGCAGCCAAGTTGCAGGTTACAATCAGCCCCAGCATTTT CASSQVAGYNQPQHF TRBV4-3 . TRBJ1-5 .
TGTGCCAGCAGCGTACGTGGAGGTGGCGGGAAGAGCTCCTACAATGAGCAGTTCTTC CASSVRGGGGKSSYNEQFF TRBV9 . TRBJ2-1 .
TGTGCCAGCAGCTTATGGCAGGGCGGAAACTATGGCTACACCTTC CASSLWQGGNYGYTF TRBV7-2 . TRBJ1-2 .
TGTGCCAGCTCACCACCGGGCCCAATCGGCTACACCTTC CASSPPGPIGYTF TRBV18 few TRBJ1-2 .
TGTGCCAGCAAAGAACAAGATGAGACCCAGTACTTC CASKEQDETQYF TRBV2 . TRBJ2-5 .
TGTGCCAGCAGCTTGGCCAAGACTTATGGCTACACCTTC CASSLAKTYGYTF TRBV5-4 few TRBJ1-2 .
TGTGCCAGCCGAGGGGGCCCCAGCGGGTACACCGGGGAGCTGTTTTTT CASRGGPSGYTGELFF TRBV27 . TRBJ2-2 .
TGCAGCGTTGGAAGTTCTGGGGCCAACGGCCTGACTTTC CSVGSSGANGLTF TRBV29-1 . TRBJ2-6 .
TGTGCCAGCAGTGAAGCGCCTAGGGACAGGGGCTACAATGAGCAGTTCTTC CASSEAPRDRGYNEQFF TRBV6-1 . TRBJ2-1 TRBD1
TGCGCCAGCAGCGGGGGACTAGCGGGAGTCAATGAGCAGTTCTTC CASSGGLAGVNEQFF TRBV5-1 . TRBJ2-1 TRBD2
TGTGCCAGCAGCGGCAGGGCGGTTACTGAAAAACTGTTTTTT CASSGRAVTEKLFF TRBV6-1 . TRBJ1-4 .
TGCGCCAGCAGCCCCACCCCCGGGGAACCTTACGAGCAGTACTTC CASSPTPGEPYEQYF TRBV5-1 . TRBJ2-7 .
TGCGCCAGCAGCTGGGGACTAGCGGCAGACAATGAGCAGTTCTTC CASSWGLAADNEQFF TRBV5-1 . TRBJ2-1 TRBD2
TGCGCCAGCAGCCAAGCGGGGAGCCCAAATCAGCCCCAGCATTTT CASSQAGSPNQPQHF TRBV4-3 . TRBJ1-5 .
TGTGCCAGCAGTTTTGGGGAGGGGGTTGGAAACATTCAGTACTTC CASSFGEGVGNIQYF TRBV6-6 . TRBJ2-4 .
TGCGCCAGCAGCCCCGACAGGGACTATGGCTACACCTTC CASSPDRDYGYTF TRBV4-3 . TRBJ1-2 TRBD1
TGTGCCTGGAGTGCCAGGATAGTTGAAGCTTTCTTT CAWSARIVEAFF TRBV30 . TRBJ1-1 .
TGTGCCTCCAGACAGGGAGGAAACACCATATATTTT CASRQGGNTIYF TRBV30 . TRBJ1-3 TRBD1
TGTGCCAGCAGCCGGACAGGGGGGGCCAAAAACATTCAGTACTTC CASSRTGGAKNIQYF TRBV6-5 . TRBJ2-4 TRBD1
TGTGCCAGCAGTGAATTAGACAGCGCAGGCTACACCTTC CASSELDSAGYTF TRBV6-5 few TRBJ1-2 .
TGTGCCAGCACTGAACCGGGACTGATGAACACTGAAGCTTTCTTT CASTEPGLMNTEAFF TRBV6-1 once TRBJ1-1 .